This TCR beta chain emerged from a study of Ad26.COV2.S vaccination and SARS-CoV-2 variants. Treatment in this sample: around 19 received Ad26.COV2.S at low or high dose, single or two shots; 5 received placebo; per-sample allocation not given. The samples were gathered on day 63 after the first injection of vaccine or placebo. The data were produced by immunoSEQ multiplex PCR, yet TCRdb's version contains in-frame clones alone and is incomplete. The table shows approximately 450,000 clones, with around 90% occurring only once. The CDR3 is made up of 13 amino acids. V trimming: 7 bases; J trimming: 3 bases; junction bases outside the gene matches: 5. Germline values: CDR1 MDHEN, CDR2 SYDVKM.

This clonotype was obtained from a person between 18 and 65 years old who received the Ad26.COV2.S COVID-19 vaccine or a placebo. Sequencing used peripheral blood, obtained in a trial of Ad26.COV2.S vaccine versus placebo. This chain links TRBV28 with TRBJ2-5; 7 bases agree with TRBD2. For the CDR3, the DNA is TGTGCCAGCACGTGGCTAGCGGAAGAGACCCAGTACTTC. This translates into CASTWLAEETQYF.